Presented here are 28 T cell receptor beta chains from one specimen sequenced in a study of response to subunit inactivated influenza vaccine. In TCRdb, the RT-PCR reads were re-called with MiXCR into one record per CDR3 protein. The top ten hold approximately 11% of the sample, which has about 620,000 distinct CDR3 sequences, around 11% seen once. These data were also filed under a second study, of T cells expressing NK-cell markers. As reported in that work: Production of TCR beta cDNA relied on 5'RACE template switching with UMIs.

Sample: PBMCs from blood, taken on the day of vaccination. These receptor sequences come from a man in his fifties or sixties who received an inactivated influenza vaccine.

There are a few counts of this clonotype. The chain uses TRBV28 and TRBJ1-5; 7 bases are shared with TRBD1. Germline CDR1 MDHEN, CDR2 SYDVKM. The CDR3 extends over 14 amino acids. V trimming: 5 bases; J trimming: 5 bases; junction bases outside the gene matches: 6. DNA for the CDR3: TGTGCCAGCAGTATAGGACAGGTTTATCAGCCCCAGCATTTT. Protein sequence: CASSIGQVYQPQHF.

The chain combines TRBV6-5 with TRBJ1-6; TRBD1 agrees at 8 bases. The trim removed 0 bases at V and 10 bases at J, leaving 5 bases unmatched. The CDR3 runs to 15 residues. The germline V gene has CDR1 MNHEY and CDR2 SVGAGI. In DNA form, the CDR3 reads TGTGCCAGCAGTTACTCGATGAACAGGGGGTCACCCCTCCACTTT. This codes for CASSYSMNRGSPLHF.

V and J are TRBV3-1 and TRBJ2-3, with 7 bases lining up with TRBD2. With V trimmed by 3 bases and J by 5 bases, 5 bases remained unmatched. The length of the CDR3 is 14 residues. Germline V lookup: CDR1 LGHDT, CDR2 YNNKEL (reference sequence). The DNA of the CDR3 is TGTGCCAGCAGCCAGGGCGGGGGAGGAGATACGCAGTATTTT. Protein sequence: CASSQGGGGDTQYF.

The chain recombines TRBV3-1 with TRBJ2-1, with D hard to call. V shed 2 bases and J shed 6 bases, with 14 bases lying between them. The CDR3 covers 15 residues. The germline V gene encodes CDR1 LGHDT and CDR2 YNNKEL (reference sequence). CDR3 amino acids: CASSQTTFRGNEQFF. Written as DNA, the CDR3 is TGTGCCAGCAGCCAAACCACGTTCAGAGGCAATGAGCAGTTCTTC.

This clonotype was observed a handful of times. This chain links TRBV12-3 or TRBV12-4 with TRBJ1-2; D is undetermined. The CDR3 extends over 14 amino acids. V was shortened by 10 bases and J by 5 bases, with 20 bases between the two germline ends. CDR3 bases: TGTGCCACCAAGCCACACCCAGATCCTTATGGCTACACCTTC. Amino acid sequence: CATKPHPDPYGYTF.

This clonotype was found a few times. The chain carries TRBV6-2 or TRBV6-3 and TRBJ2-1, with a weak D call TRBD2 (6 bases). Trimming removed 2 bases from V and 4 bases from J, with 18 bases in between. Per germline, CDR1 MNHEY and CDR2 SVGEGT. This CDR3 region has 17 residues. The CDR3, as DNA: TGTGCCAGCAGTTACATCCGAGGAGCGGGCCATTACAATGAGCAGTTCTTC. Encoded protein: CASSYIRGAGHYNEQFF.

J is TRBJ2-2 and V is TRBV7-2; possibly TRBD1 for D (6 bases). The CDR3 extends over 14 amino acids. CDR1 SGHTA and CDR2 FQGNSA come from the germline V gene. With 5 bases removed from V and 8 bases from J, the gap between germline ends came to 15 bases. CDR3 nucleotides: TGTGCCAGCAGCGCAGAAGGGGGAGCGGGGGAGCTGTTTTTT. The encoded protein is CASSAEGGAGELFF. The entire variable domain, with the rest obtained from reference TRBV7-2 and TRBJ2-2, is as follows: GAGVSQSPSNKVTEKGKDVELRCDPISGHTALYWYRQSLGQGLEFLIYFQGNSAPDKSGLPSDRFSAERTGGSVSTLTIQRTQQEDSAVYLCASSAEGGAGELFFGEGSRLTVL.

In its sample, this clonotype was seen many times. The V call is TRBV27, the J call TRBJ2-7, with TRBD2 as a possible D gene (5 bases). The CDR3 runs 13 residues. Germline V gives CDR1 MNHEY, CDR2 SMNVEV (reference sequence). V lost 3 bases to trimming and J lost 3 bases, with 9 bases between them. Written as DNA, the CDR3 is TGTGCCAGCAGTTTTATCGGGGACTACGAGCAGTACTTC. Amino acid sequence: CASSFIGDYEQYF.

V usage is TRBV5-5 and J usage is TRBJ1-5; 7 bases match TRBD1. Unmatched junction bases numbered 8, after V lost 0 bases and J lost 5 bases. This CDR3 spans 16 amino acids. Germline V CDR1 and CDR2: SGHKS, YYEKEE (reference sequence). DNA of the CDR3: TGTGCCAGCAGCTTGGTCCCGGGACAGATGGATCAGCCCCAGCATTTT. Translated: CASSLVPGQMDQPQHF.

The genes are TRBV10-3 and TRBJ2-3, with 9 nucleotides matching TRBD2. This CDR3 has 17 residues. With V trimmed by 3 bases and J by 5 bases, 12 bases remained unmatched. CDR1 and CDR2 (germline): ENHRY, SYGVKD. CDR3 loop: CAISDGTSSLSRDTQYF. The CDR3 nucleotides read TGTGCCATCAGTGACGGGACTAGCTCCCTTTCGAGAGATACGCAGTATTTT.

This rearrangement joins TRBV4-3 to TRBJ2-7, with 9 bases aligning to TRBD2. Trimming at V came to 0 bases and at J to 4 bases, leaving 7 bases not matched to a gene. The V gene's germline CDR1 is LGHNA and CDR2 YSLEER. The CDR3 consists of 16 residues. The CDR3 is CASSQDRASGTYEQYF. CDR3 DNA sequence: TGCGCCAGCAGCCAAGATCGGGCTAGCGGGACGTACGAGCAGTACTTC.

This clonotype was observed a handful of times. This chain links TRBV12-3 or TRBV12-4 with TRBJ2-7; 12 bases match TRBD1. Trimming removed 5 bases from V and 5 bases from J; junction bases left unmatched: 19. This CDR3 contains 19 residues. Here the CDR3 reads CASSLLRRMGQGAGHEQYF. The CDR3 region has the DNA TGTGCCAGCAGTCTCCTGAGACGTATGGGACAGGGGGCCGGCCACGAGCAGTACTTC.

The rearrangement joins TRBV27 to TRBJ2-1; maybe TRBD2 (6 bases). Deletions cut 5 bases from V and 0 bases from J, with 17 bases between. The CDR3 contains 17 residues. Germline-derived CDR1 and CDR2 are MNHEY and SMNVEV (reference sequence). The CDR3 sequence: CASSNLLGGSSYNEQFF. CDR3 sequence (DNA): TGTGCCAGCAGTAACCTCCTTGGGGGGAGCTCCTACAATGAGCAGTTCTTC.

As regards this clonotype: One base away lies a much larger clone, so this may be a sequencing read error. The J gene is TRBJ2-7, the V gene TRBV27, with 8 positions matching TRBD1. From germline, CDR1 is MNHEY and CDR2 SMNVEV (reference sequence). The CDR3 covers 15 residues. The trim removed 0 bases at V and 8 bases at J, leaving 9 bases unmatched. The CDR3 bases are TGTGCCAGCAGTTTATCGAGTCAGGGGGCTTACAAGCAGTACTTC. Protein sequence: CASSLSSQGAYKQYF.

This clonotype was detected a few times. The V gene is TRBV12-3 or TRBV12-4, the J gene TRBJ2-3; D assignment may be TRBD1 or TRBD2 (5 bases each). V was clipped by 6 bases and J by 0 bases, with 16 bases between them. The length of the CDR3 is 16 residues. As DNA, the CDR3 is TGTGCCAGCAGCCCCTTAATCGGGGCTAGCACAGATACGCAGTATTTT. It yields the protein CASSPLIGASTDTQYF.

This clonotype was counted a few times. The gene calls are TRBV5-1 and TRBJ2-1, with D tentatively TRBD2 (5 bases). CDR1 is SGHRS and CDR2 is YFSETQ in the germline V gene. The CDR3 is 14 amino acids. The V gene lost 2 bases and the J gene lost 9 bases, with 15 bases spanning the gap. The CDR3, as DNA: TGCGCCAGCAGCTTAACCCCGGGATCAGGTGAGCAGTTCTTC. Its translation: CASSLTPGSGEQFF.

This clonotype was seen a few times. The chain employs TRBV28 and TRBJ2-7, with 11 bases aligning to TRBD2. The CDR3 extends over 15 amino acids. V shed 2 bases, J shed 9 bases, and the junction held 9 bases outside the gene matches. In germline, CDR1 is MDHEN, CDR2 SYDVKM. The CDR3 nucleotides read TGTGCCAGCAGTTTACTAGCGGGAGGATCAAGGCGGCAGTACTTC. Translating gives CASSLLAGGSRRQYF.

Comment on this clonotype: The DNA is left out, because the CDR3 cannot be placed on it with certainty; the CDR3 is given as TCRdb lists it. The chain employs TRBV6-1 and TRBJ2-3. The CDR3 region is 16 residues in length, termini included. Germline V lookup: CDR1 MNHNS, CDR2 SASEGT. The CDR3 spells CASSGHFGNPTDTQYF.

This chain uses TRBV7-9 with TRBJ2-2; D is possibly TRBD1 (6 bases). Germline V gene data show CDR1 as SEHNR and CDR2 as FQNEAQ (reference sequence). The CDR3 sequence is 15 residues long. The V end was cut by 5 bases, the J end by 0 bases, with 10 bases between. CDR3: CASSPRGPNTGELFF. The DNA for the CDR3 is TGTGCCAGCAGCCCCAGGGGCCCGAACACCGGGGAGCTGTTTTTT.

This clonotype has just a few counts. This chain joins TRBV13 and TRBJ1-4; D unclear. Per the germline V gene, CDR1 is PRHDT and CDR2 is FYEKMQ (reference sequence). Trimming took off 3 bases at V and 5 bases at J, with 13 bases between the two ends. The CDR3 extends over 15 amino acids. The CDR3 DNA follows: TGTGCCAGCAGCTTGTGGGGAAGGGCGAATGAAAAACTGTTTTTT. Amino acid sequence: CASSLWGRANEKLFF.

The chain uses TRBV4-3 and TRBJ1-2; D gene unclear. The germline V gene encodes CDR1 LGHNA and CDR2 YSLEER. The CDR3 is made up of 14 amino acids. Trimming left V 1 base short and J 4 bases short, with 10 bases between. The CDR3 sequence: CASSQGSVFYGYTF. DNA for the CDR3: TGCGCCAGCAGCCAAGGTTCGGTCTTCTATGGCTACACCTTC.

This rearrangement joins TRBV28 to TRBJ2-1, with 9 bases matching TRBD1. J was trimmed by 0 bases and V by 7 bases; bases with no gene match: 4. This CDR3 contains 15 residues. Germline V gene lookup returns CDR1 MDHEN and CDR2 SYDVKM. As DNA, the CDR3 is TGTGCCAGCACCGGGGGACAGGGCTCCTACAATGAGCAGTTCTTC. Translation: CASTGGQGSYNEQFF.

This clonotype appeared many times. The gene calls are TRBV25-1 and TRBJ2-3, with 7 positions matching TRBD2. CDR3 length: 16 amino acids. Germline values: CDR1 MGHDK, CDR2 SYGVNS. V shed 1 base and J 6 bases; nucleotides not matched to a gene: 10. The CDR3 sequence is CASSEWGGTAPDTQYF. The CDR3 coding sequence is TGTGCCAGCAGTGAATGGGGAGGGACTGCCCCTGATACGCAGTATTTT.

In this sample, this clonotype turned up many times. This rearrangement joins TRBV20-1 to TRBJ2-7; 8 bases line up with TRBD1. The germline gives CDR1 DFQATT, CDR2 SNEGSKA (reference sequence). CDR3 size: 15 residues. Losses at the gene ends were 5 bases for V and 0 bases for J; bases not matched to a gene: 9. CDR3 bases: TGCAGTGCTTCCAACACAGGGGGTAGCTCCTACGAGCAGTACTTC. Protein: CSASNTGGSSYEQYF.

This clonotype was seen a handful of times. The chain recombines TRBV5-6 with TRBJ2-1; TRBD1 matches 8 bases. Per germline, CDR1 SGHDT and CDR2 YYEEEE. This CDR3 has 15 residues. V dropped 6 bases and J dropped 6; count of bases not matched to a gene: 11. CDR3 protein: CASTPGQGRTNEQFF. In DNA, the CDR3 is TGTGCCAGCACACCCGGACAGGGAAGAACCAATGAGCAGTTCTTC. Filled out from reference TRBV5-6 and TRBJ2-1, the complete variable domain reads DAGVTQSPTHLIKTRGQQVTLRCSPKSGHDTVSWYQQALGQGPQFIFQYYEEEERQRGNFPDRFSGHQFPNYSSELNVNALLLGDSALYLCASTPGQGRTNEQFFGPGTRLTVL.

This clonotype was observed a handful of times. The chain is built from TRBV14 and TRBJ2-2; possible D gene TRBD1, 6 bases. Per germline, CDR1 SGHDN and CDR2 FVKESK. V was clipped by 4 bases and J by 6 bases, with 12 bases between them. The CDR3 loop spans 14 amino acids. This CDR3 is CASSPRTVAGELFF. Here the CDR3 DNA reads TGTGCCAGCAGCCCGCGGACAGTGGCCGGGGAGCTGTTTTTT.

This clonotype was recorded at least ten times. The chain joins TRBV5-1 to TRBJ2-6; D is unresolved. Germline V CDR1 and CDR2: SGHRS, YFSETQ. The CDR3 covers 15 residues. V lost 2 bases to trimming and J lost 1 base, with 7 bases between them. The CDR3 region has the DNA TGCGCCAGCAGCTTAACGGCTTCTGGGGCCAACGTCCTGACTTTC. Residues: CASSLTASGANVLTF.

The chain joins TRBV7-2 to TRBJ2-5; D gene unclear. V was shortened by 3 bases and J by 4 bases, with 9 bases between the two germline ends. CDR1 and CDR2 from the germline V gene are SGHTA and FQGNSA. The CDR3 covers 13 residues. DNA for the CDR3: TGTGCCAGCAGCTTGGGAATTCGAGAGACCCAGTACTTC. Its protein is CASSLGIRETQYF.